This T cell receptor (beta chain) stems from a study of PD-L1 blockade in urothelial cancer (dated by TCRdb to the late 2010s). Regarding the complete study: Therapy was started at some point between 2013 and 2015 for all patients, and atezolizumab 1,200 mg was administered intravenously every 3 weeks. Twenty-five of 29 patients were males with bladder-origin urothelial cancer, and 18 of 29 reported a prior smoking history. Patients had an ECOG performance status of 0 or 1 and had received between 0 and 3 prior chemotherapy regimens. Blood samples were analyzed at 3 weeks after treatment start (second dose) and at 6 weeks after treatment start. Blood samples yielded a median of about 150,000 T cells and around 80,000 unique TCRs, with median clonality 0.080. Somatic, immune and clinical correlates of response to PD-L1 blockade with atezolizumab in urothelial cancer were the focus of an exploratory multi-omic analysis. TCR sequencing covered pretreatment tumor samples and matched, serially collected peripheral blood taken before and after atezolizumab treatment. Durable clinical benefit was defined as a progression-free survival longer than 6 months, and TCR features were additionally tested against progression-free survival and overall survival. In the same patients, pretreatment tumors underwent whole exome sequencing and RNA sequencing in addition to TCR sequencing. Durable clinical benefit was achieved by nine patients but not by the remaining 20. Pretreatment blood TCR-seq was available for twenty-nine patients, at least one posttreatment blood collection was obtained for about 24 patients, and tumor TCR-seq was available for about 24 patients.

CDR1 and CDR2 were assigned from the germline V gene as ENHRY and SYGVKD. Including cysteine and phenylalanine, the CDR3 has 13 amino acids. Of all the DNA, just the CDR3 is kept, 39 bases in frame from base 1. A distance of 11 bases separates the germline ends of V and J, which lose 3 bases and 6 bases respectively. What the work shows at the level of the full study, not this receptor alone: Patients with durable benefit showed greater expansion of tumor-associated TCR clones in peripheral blood 3 weeks after starting treatment (n = 22, p = 0.022). A pretreatment peripheral blood TCR clonality below the median was linked to improved progression-free and overall survival. Because the sample size was small (n of about 31) and many of the analyses were exploratory, the results are meant to be hypothesis-generating.

Concerning this clone: Its antigen remains unidentified. No much larger clonotype is one base removed from it; base qualities were not supplied.

The time point label on this specimen signifies: pretreatment peripheral blood. A total of approximately 27 patients with locally advanced or metastatic urothelial carcinoma, treated at Memorial Sloan Kettering on a trial protocol, made up the cohort. Peripheral blood mononuclear cells were collected pretreatment and during treatment, with between 1 and 8 total time points per patient. The Qiagen DNeasy Blood extraction kit was used to purify genomic DNA from total PBMCs and tumor samples. Collected pretreatment and during treatment, PBMCs were isolated and stored as previously described. Synthetic TCR analog templates were spiked into each PCR to estimate absolute template abundance from read counts. The immunoSEQ assay used bias-controlled V and J gene primers to amplify TCRbeta CDR3 regions from genomic DNA. Sequencing of rearranged TCRbeta segments was performed at approximately 20X coverage. As for how the authors treated the data: Clustering was used to correct sequencing errors, and CDR3s were annotated against IMGT to assign V, D and J genes. Only productive TCRbeta rearrangements were used in downstream analyses, excluding out-of-frame or stop-codon sequences. Clonality was calculated as one minus the Shannon entropy normalized by the log of the number of unique productive sequences. Clones differing between time points or between blood and tumor were identified using Fisher's exact test with Benjamini-Hochberg correction, with an adjusted p below 0.01 applied as the threshold. TCRdb holds this immuneACCESS table with in-frame rearrangements only. Some clones are missing; in checked studies, unresolved V genes explain under half, and the rest has no known cause. The DNA gave D and trimming, while V, J and clone size come from that table. Recorded for this sample are 45,000 to 50,000 clones; 79% of them occurred a single time. The top ten constitute more than 9% of the sample.

This sample comprised PBMCs, obtained around atezolizumab (anti-PD-L1) treatment. This TCR derives from a man between 65 and 85 years old with urothelial cancer. This receptor chain uses TRBV10-3 and TRBJ1-1, and TRBD1 may be the D gene, going by 6 matching bases. This receptor has the CDR3 CAISEQGRPEAFF. The sequence in DNA is TGTGCCATCAGTGAACAGGGCCGCCCTGAAGCTTTCTTT.